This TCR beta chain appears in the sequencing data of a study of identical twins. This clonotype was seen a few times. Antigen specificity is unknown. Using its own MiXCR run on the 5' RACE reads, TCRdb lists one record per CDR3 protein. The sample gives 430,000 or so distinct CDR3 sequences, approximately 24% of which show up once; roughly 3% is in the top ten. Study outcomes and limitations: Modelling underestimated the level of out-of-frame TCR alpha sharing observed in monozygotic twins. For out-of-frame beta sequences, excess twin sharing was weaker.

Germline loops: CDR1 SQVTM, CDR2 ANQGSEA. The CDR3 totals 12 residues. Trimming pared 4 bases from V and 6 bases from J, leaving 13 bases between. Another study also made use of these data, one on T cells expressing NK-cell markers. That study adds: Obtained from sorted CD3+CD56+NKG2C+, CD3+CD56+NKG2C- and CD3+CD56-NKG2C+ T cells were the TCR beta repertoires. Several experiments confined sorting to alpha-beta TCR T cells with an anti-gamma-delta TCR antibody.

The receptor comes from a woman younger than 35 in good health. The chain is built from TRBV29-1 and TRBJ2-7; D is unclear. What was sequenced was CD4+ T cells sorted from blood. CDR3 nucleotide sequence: TGCAGCGTTGCGAGGAGTACGGCCGAGCAGTACTTC. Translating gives CSVARSTAEQYF.